This T cell receptor (beta chain) was sequenced in a study of blood T cells in healthy people across ages. Broader study findings: Older age coincided with a roughly linear decline in TCR beta diversity per million T cells. The CMV status of each donor remained undetermined, and this could have confounded shifts in expanded clonotypes. Those diversity estimates obtained from one million T cells were thought to be underestimates.

The authors ran a second PCR of roughly 7 to 11 cycles using a sample-barcoded 5' primer and a J-beta primer mix. Each of the cDNA molecules was tagged by a template-switch adaptor with 12 random nucleotides. TCRdb ran MiXCR on the 5' RACE reads and lists one entry per CDR3 protein. The sample lists some 1.6 million distinct CDR3 sequences, 30% to 40% occurring once. A word on this clonotype: Its target is unknown.

The CDR3 runs to 13 residues. From germline, CDR1 is DFQATT and CDR2 SNEGSKA (reference sequence). The V end was cut by 6 bases, the J end by 5 bases, with 14 bases between. The specimen sequenced was blood. This receptor was taken from a young woman in good health. This chain connects TRBV20-1 to TRBJ2-1; no reliable D call. CDR3 residues: CSASPRLHNEQFF. CDR3 bases: TGCAGTGCATCTCCCCGACTCCACAATGAGCAGTTCTTC.